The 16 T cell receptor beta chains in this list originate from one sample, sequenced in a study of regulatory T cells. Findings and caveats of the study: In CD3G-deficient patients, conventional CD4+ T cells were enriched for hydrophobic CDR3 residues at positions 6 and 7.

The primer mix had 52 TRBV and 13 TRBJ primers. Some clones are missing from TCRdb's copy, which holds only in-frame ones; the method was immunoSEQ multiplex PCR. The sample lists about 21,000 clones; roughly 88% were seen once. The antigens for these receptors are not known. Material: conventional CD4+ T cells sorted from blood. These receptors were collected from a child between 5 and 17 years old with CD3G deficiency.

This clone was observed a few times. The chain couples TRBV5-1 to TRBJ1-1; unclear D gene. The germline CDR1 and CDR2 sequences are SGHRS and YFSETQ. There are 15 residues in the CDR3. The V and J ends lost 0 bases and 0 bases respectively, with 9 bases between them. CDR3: CASSLVGGMNTEAFF. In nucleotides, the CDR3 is TGCGCCAGCAGCTTGGTTGGAGGGATGAACACTGAAGCTTTCTTT.

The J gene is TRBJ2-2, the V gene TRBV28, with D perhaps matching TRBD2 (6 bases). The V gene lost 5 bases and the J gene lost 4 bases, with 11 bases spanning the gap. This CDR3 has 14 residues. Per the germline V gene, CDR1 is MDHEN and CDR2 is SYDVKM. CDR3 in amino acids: CASSGGWATGELFF. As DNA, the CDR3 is TGTGCCAGCAGTGGAGGGTGGGCCACCGGGGAGCTGTTTTTT.

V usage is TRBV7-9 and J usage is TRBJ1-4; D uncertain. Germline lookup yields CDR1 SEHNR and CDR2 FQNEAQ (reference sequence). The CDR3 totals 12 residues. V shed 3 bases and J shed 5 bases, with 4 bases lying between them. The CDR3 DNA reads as TGTGCCAGCAGCTTTAACAATGAAAAACTGTTTTTT. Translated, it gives CASSFNNEKLFF.

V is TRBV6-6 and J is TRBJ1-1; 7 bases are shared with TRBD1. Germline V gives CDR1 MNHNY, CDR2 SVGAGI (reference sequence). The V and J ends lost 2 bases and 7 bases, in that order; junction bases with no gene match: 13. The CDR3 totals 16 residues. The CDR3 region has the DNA TGTGCCAGCAGTTACGCCGGGAGAGGGGGCCGGGATGAAGCTTTCTTT. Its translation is CASSYAGRGGRDEAFF.

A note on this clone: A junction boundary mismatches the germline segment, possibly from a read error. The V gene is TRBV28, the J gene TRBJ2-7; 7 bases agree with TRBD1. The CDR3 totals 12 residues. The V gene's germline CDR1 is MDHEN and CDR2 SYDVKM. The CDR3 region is CASSPPQGHILF. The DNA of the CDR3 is TGTGCCAGCAGTCCACCACAGGGGCACATCCTCTTC.

The CDR3 DNA reads TGTGCCAGCAGTGACAGGGGTGTCTATGGCTACACCTTC. It is translated as CASSDRGVYGYTF. The chain is built from TRBV6-1 and TRBJ1-2, with D tentatively TRBD1 (6 bases). Trimming stripped 3 bases from V and 4 bases from J, with 9 bases between. CDR3 length equals 13 residues. The germline CDR1 and CDR2 sequences are MNHNS and SASEGT.

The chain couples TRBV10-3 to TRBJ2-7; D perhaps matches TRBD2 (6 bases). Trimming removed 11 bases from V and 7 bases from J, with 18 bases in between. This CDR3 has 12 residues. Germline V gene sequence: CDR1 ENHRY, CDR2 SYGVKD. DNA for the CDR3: TGTGCCTCCCGGGACTTTACTACGGAGCAGTACTTC. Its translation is CASRDFTTEQYF.

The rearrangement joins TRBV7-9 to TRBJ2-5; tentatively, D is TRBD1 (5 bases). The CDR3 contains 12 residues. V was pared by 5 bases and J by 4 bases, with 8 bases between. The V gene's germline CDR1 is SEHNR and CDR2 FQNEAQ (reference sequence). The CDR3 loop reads CASSRGGETQYF. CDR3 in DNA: TGTGCCAGCAGCAGGGGTGGAGAGACCCAGTACTTC.

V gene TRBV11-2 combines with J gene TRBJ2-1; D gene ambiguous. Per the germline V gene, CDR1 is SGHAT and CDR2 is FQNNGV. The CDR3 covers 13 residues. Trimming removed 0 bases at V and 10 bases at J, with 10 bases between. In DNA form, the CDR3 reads TGTGCCAGCAGCTTAGATCGCAGCCCAGAGCAGTTCTTC. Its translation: CASSLDRSPEQFF.

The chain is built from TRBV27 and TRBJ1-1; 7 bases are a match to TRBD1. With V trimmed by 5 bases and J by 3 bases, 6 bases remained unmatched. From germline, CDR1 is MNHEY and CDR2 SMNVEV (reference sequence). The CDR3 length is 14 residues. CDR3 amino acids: CASSLQTGHTEAFF. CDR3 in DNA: TGTGCCAGCAGTCTACAGACAGGGCACACTGAAGCTTTCTTT.

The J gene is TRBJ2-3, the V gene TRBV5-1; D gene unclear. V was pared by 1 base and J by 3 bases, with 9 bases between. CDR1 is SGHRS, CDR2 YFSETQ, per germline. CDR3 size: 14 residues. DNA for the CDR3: TGCGCCAGCAGCTTGTCAGGATGGACAGATACGCAGTATTTT. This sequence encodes CASSLSGWTDTQYF. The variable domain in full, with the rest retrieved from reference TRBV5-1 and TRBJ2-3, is KAGVTQTPRYLIKTRGQQVTLSCSPISGHRSVSWYQQTPGQGLQFLFEYFSETQRNKGNFPGRFSGRQFSNSRSEMNVSTLELGDSALYLCASSLSGWTDTQYFGPGTRLTVL.

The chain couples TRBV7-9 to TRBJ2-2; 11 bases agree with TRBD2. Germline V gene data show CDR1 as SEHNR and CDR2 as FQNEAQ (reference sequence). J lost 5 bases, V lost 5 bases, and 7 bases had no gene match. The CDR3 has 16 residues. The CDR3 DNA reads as TGTGCCAGCAGCACACATAGCGGGAGGGCGACCGGGGAGCTGTTTTTT. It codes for CASSTHSGRATGELFF.

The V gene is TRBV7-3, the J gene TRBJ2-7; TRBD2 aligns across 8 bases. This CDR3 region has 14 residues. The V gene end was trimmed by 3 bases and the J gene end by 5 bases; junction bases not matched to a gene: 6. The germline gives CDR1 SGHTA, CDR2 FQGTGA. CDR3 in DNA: TGTGCCAGCAGCTTTGGGAGTAGCGGGAACGAGCAGTACTTC. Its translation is CASSFGSSGNEQYF.

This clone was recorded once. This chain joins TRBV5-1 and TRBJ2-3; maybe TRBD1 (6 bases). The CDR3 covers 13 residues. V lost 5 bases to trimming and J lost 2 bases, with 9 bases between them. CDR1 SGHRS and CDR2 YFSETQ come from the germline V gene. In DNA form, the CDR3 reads TGCGCCAGCAGGGACAGACCCACAGATACGCAGTATTTT. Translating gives CASRDRPTDTQYF.

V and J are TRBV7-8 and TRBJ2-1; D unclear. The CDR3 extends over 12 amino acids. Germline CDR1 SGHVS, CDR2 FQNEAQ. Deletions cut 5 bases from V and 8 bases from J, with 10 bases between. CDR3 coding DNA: TGTGCCAGCAGCCGACTTTTTGATGAGCAGTTCTTC. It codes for CASSRLFDEQFF.

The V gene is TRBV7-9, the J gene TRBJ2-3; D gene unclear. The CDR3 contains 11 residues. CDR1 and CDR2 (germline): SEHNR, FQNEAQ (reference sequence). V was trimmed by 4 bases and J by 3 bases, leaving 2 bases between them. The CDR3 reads CASSSTDTQYF. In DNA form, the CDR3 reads TGTGCCAGCAGCTCTACAGATACGCAGTATTTT.